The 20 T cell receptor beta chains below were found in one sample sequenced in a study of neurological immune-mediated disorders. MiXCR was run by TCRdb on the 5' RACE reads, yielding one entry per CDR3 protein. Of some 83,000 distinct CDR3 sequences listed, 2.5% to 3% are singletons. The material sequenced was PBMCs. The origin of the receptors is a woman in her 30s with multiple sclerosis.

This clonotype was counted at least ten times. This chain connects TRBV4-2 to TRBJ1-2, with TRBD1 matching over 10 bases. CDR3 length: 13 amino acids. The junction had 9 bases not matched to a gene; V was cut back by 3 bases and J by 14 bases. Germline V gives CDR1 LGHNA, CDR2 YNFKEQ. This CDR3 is CASSQVRQGAWTF. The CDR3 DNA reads TGTGCCAGCAGCCAGGTCAGACAGGGGGCGTGGACCTTC.

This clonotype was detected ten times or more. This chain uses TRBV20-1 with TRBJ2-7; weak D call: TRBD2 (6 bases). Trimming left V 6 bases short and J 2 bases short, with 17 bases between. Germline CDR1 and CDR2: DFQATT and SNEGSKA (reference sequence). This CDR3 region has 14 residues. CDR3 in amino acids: CSARRRDHTYEQYF. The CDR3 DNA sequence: TGCAGTGCGAGGCGGCGGGACCATACCTACGAGCAGTACTTC.

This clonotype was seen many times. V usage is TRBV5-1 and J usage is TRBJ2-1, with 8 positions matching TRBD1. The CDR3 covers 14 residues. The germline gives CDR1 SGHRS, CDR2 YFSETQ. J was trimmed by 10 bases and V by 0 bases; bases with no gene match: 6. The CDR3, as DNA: TGCGCCAGCAGCTTGGGGCAGGGGGCGGAAGAGCAGTTCTTC. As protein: CASSLGQGAEEQFF. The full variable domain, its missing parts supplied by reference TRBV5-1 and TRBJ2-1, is KAGVTQTPRYLIKTRGQQVTLSCSPISGHRSVSWYQQTPGQGLQFLFEYFSETQRNKGNFPGRFSGRQFSNSRSEMNVSTLELGDSALYLCASSLGQGAEEQFFGPGTRLTVL.

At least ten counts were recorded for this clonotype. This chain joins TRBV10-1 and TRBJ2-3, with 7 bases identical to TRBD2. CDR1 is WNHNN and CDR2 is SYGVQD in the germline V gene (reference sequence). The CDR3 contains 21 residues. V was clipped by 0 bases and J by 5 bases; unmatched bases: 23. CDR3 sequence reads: CASSESIKGLLPAGEGDTQYF. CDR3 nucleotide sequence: TGCGCCAGCAGTGAGTCGATAAAAGGGCTGTTACCGGCGGGAGAAGGAGATACGCAGTATTTT.

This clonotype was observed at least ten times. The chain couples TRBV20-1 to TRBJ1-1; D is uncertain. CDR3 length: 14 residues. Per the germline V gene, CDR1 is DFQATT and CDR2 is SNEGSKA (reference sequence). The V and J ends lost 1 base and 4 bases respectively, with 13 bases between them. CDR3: CSARGTDWGTEAFF. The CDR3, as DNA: TGCAGTGCTAGAGGTACGGATTGGGGCACTGAAGCTTTCTTT.

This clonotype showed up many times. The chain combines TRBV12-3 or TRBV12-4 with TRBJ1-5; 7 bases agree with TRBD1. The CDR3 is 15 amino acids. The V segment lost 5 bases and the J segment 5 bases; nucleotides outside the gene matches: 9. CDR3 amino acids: CASSRTGDPYQPQHF. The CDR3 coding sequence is TGTGCCAGCAGTCGTACAGGGGACCCCTATCAGCCCCAGCATTTT.

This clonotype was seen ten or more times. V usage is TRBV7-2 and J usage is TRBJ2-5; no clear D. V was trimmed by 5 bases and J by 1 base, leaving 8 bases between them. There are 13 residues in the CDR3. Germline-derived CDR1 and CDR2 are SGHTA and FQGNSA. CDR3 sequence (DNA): TGTGCCAGCAGCCTACGCCCCCAAGAGACCCAGTACTTC. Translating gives CASSLRPQETQYF. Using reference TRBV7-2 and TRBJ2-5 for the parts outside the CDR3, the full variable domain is GAGVSQSPSNKVTEKGKDVELRCDPISGHTALYWYRQSLGQGLEFLIYFQGNSAPDKSGLPSDRFSAERTGGSVSTLTIQRTQQEDSAVYLCASSLRPQETQYFGPGTRLLVL.

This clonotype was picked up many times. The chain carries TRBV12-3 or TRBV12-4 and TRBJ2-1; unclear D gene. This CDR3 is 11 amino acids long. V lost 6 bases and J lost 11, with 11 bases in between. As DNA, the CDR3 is TGTGCCAGCAGCGAACTAAATCAGCAGTTCTTC. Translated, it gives CASSELNQQFF.

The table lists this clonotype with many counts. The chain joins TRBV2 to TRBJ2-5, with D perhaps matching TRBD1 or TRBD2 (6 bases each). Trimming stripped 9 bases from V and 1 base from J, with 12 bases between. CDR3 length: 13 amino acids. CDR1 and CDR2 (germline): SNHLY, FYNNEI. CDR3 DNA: TGTGCCAGTTCCCCGGGGGCCCAAGAGACCCAGTACTTC. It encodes CASSPGAQETQYF.

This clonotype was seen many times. In DNA form, the CDR3 reads TGTGCCAGCGAAGTAGCGGGACGTCAGCCCCAGCATTTT. Protein sequence: CASEVAGRQPQHF. The chain carries TRBV6-6 and TRBJ1-5, with D possibly TRBD1 on 5 matching bases. CDR1 and CDR2 from the germline V gene are MNHNY and SVGAGI (reference sequence). The CDR3 extends over 13 amino acids. The V end was cut by 8 bases, the J end by 6 bases, with 14 bases between.

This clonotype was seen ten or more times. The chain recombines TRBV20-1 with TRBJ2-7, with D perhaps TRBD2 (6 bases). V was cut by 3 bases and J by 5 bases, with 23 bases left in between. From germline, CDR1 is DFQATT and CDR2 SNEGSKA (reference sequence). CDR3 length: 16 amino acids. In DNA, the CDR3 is TGCAGTGCTAGTGCTTACGCGGGAAACTTCCTCGACGAGCAGTACTTC. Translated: CSASAYAGNFLDEQYF.

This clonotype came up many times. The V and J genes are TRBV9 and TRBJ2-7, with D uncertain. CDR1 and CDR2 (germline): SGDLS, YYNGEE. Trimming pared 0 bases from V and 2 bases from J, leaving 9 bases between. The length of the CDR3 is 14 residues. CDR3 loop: CASSVDLETYEQYF. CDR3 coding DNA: TGTGCCAGCAGCGTAGATTTAGAAACCTACGAGCAGTACTTC.

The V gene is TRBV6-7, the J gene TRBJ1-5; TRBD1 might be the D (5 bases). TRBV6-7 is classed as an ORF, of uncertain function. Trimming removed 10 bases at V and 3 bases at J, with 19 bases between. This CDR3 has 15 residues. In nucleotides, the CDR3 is TGTGCCACCAGCCCTCTGGGGGGGTTCAATCAGCCCCAGCATTTT. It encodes CATSPLGGFNQPQHF.

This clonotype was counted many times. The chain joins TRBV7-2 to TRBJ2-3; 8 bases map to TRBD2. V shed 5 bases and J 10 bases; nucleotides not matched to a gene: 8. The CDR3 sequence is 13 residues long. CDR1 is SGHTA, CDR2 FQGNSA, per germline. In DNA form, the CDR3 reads TGTGCCAGCAGCCCGGGCGGGGGGAGGCCGCAGTATTTT. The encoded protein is CASSPGGGRPQYF.

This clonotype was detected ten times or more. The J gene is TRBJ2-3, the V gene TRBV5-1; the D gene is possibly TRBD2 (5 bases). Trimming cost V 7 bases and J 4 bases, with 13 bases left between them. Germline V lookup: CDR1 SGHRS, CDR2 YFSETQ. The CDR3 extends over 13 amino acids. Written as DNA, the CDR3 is TGCGCCAGCTCCCTCGACGGGGCAGATACGCAGTATTTT. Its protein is CASSLDGADTQYF.

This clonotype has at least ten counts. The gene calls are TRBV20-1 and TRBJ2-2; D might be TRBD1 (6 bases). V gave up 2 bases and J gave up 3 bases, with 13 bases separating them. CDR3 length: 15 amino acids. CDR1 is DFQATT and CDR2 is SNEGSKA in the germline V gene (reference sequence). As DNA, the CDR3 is TGCAGTGCTAGACAGGGGCCGAGTGACACCGGGGAGCTGTTTTTT. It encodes CSARQGPSDTGELFF.

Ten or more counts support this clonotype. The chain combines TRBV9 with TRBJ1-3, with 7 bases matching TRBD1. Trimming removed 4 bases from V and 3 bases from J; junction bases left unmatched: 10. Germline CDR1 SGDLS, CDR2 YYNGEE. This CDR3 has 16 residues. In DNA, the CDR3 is TGTGCCAGCAGCCTCCACCCTGGGACAGTTGGAAACACCATATATTTT. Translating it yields CASSLHPGTVGNTIYF.

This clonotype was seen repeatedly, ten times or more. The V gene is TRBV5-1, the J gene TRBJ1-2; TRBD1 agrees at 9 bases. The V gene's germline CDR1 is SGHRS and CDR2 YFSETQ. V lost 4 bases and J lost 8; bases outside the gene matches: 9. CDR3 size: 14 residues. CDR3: CASSVQGQGFGYTF. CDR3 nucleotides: TGCGCCAGCAGCGTTCAAGGACAGGGGTTCGGCTACACCTTC.

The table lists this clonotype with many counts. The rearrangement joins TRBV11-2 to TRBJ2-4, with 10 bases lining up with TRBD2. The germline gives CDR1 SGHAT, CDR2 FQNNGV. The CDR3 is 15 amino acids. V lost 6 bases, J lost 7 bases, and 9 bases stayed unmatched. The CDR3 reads CASSWDSGRINIQYF. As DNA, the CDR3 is TGTGCCAGCAGTTGGGATAGCGGGAGGATTAACATTCAGTACTTC.

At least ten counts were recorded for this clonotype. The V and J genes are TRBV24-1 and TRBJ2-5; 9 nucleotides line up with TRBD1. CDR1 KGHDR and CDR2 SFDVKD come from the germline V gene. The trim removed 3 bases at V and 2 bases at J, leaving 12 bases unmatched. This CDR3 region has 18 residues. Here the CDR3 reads CATSDPRPDRGRQETQYF. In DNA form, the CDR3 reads TGTGCCACCAGTGATCCTCGCCCGGACAGGGGTCGGCAAGAGACCCAGTACTTC.